The 27 T cell receptor beta chains below all came from one sample that was sequenced in a study of read filtering for tumor transcriptome and immune sequencing. The library was built from roughly 400 ng RNA with molecular barcoded adaptors for alpha/delta and beta/gamma chains. TCRdb re-called the reads with MiXCR, one entry per CDR3 protein. Among roughly 130,000 distinct CDR3 sequences listed, approximately 12% were seen once. The specimen was a population of CD138-negative cells sorted from bone marrow. All receptors come from a donor aged 40 or older with multiple myeloma.

In this sample, this clonotype turned up many times. The chain joins TRBV7-2 to TRBJ2-1; D possibly matches TRBD1 or TRBD2 (5 bases each). This CDR3 is built from 16 residues. Trimming left V 0 bases short and J 4 bases short, with 13 bases between. Per germline, CDR1 SGHTA and CDR2 FQGNSA. The CDR3 here is CASSLAHGTAYNEQFF. CDR3 in DNA: TGTGCCAGCAGCTTAGCCCACGGGACGGCGTACAATGAGCAGTTCTTC.

This clonotype was seen many times. The chain employs TRBV18 and TRBJ2-1; D tentatively reads TRBD1 or TRBD2 (5 bases each). The CDR3 totals 13 residues. Germline V gene data show CDR1 as KGHSH and CDR2 as LQKENI. V was pared by 10 bases and J by 4 bases, with 14 bases between. This CDR3 is CATTSGGYNEQFF. The CDR3 DNA is TGTGCCACCACCAGTGGGGGTTACAATGAGCAGTTCTTC.

The chain uses TRBV7-6 and TRBJ2-7; TRBD2 agrees at 10 bases. V lost 4 bases and J lost 2; bases outside the gene matches: 2. Germline values: CDR1 SGHVS, CDR2 FNYEAQ. This CDR3 contains 14 residues. This CDR3 is CASSSAGGAYEQYF. The CDR3 nucleotides read TGTGCCAGCAGCTCAGCGGGAGGGGCCTACGAGCAGTACTTC.

This clonotype appeared many times. The rearrangement joins TRBV6-1 to TRBJ1-5, with D hard to call. Deletions cut 7 bases from V and 6 bases from J, with 10 bases between. The CDR3 runs to 12 residues. Germline CDR1 reads MNHNS; CDR2 reads SASEGT. CDR3 amino acids: CASKELSQPQHF. Here the CDR3 DNA reads TGTGCCAGCAAAGAATTGAGTCAGCCCCAGCATTTT.

This clonotype was counted at least ten times. The junction does not match germline at one end; this may be a read error. The gene calls are TRBV29-1 and TRBJ2-1; TRBD1 matches at 8 bases. This CDR3 spans 14 amino acids. Germline CDR1 reads SQVTM; CDR2 reads ANQGSEA. CDR3 sequence reads: CSVERTGNYNEQFF. CDR3 DNA: TGCAGTGTTGAACGGACAGGGAACTACAATGAGCAGTTCTTC.

This clonotype has ten or more counts. The genes are TRBV3-1 and TRBJ1-1; 8 positions agree with TRBD1. Germline values: CDR1 LGHDT, CDR2 YNNKEL (reference sequence). J gave up 0 bases and V 1 base, and 1 base lay outside the gene matches. The CDR3 has 15 residues. In nucleotides, the CDR3 is TGTGCCAGCAGCCAAGGGGACAGGTTGAACACTGAAGCTTTCTTT. Translating gives CASSQGDRLNTEAFF.

In its sample, this clonotype was seen a few times. A far larger clone is one base from this, pointing to a likely read error. The gene calls are TRBV7-2 and TRBJ2-5; TRBD1 matches at 9 bases. The CDR3 covers 16 residues. V was clipped by 5 bases and J by 5 bases; unmatched bases: 12. Germline values: CDR1 SGHTA, CDR2 FQGNSA. CDR3 protein: CASSTSGTGRGETQYF. The CDR3 bases are TGTGCCAGCAGCACCTCCGGGACAGGGCGTGGGGAGACCCAGTACTTC.

This clonotype has a handful of counts. The chain has TRBV10-3 and TRBJ2-2; 13 nucleotides align to TRBD2. The CDR3 runs 15 residues. CDR1 ENHRY and CDR2 SYGVKD come from the germline V gene. Unmatched junction bases numbered 8, after V lost 10 bases and J lost 6 bases. The CDR3 here is CATGLAGARPGELFF. Written as DNA, the CDR3 is TGTGCCACCGGACTAGCGGGAGCTCGGCCCGGGGAGCTGTTTTTT.

Notes on this clonotype: A much larger clone lies a single base off, so this may be a read error. The CDR3 coding sequence is TGCAGTGCTAGGGAGACCCTTTACAATGAGCAGATCTTC. It codes for CSARETLYNEQIF. This chain links TRBV20-1 with TRBJ2-1; D remains unclear. The germline V gene encodes CDR1 DFQATT and CDR2 SNEGSKA (reference sequence). The CDR3 runs 13 residues.

This clonotype was seen many times. V is TRBV7-9 and J is TRBJ2-3; D is perhaps TRBD1 or TRBD2 (6 bases each). Deletions cut 1 base from V and 2 bases from J, with 16 bases between. Germline values: CDR1 SEHNR, CDR2 FQNEAQ (reference sequence). The CDR3 has 17 residues. The CDR3 here is CASSLVLGGLHTDTQYF. The CDR3 nucleotides are TGTGCCAGCAGCTTAGTCTTAGGGGGGCTACACACAGATACGCAGTATTTT. Full variable domain (remainder filled in from reference TRBV7-9 and TRBJ2-3): DTGVSQNPRHKITKRGQNVTFRCDPISEHNRLYWYRQTLGQGPEFLTYFQNEAQLEKSRLLSDRFSAERPKGSFSTLEIQRTEQGDSAMYLCASSLVLGGLHTDTQYFGPGTRLTVL.

Details on this clonotype: Given a much more abundant clone one base away, this may be a read error. In DNA form, the CDR3 reads TGTGCCAGCAGCTTAGGGACGGTCCCCTACGAGCAGTACTTC. It is translated as CASSLGTVPYEQYF. The gene calls are TRBV7-9 and TRBJ2-7, with D hard to call. V was pared by 1 base and J by 2 bases, with 9 bases between. CDR3 length: 14 residues. Germline V gene sequence: CDR1 SEHNR, CDR2 FQNEAQ (reference sequence).

A few counts support this clonotype. The V gene is TRBV12-3 or TRBV12-4, the J gene TRBJ2-3; a weak D match, TRBD2 (6 bases). CDR3 size: 15 residues. Trimming left V 4 bases short and J 0 bases short, with 11 bases between. The CDR3 sequence is CASSWLAVSTDTQYF. The DNA of the CDR3 is TGTGCCAGCAGTTGGTTAGCGGTTAGCACAGATACGCAGTATTTT.

This clonotype has a count of ten or more. The CDR3 protein is CSARGTSGSMRETQYF. In nucleotides, the CDR3 is TGCAGTGCTAGAGGGACTAGCGGGAGTATGAGAGAGACCCAGTACTTC. This sequence joins TRBV20-1 and TRBJ2-5, with 13 bases aligning to TRBD2. The CDR3 loop spans 16 amino acids. V dropped 1 base and J dropped 4; count of bases not matched to a gene: 6. The germline V gene encodes CDR1 DFQATT and CDR2 SNEGSKA (reference sequence).

Many counts were recorded for this clonotype. J is TRBJ2-3 and V is TRBV20-1, with 12 bases that match TRBD2. Trimming removed 6 bases from V and 4 bases from J; junction bases left unmatched: 5. The germline V gene encodes CDR1 DFQATT and CDR2 SNEGSKA (reference sequence). The CDR3 has 14 amino acids. CDR3 sequence: CSAPTSGGADTQYF. The CDR3 DNA is TGCAGTGCGCCGACTAGCGGGGGTGCAGATACGCAGTATTTT.

This clonotype appeared a few times. This chain joins TRBV5-6 and TRBJ1-2; tentatively, D is TRBD1 (6 bases). The CDR3 spans 14 residues. The germline V gene has CDR1 SGHDT and CDR2 YYEEEE. V gave up 0 bases and J gave up 10 bases, with 16 bases separating them. CDR3 loop: CASSLGPGQRAYTF. CDR3 DNA sequence: TGTGCCAGCAGCTTGGGGCCCGGACAGAGGGCCTACACCTTC. Based on the CDR3 plus reference TRBV5-6 and TRBJ1-2, the full variable domain is DAGVTQSPTHLIKTRGQQVTLRCSPKSGHDTVSWYQQALGQGPQFIFQYYEEEERQRGNFPDRFSGHQFPNYSSELNVNALLLGDSALYLCASSLGPGQRAYTFGSGTRLTVV.

Ten or more counts support this clonotype. The chain combines TRBV7-2 with TRBJ1-2; the D is unclear. This CDR3 is built from 15 residues. V was trimmed by 1 base and J by 2 bases, leaving 11 bases between them. CDR1 and CDR2 (germline): SGHTA, FQGNSA. The CDR3 region is CASSLGGSPNYGYTF. The DNA for the CDR3 is TGTGCCAGCAGCTTAGGAGGATCGCCCAACTATGGCTACACCTTC. The full variable domain, with the rest looked up from reference TRBV7-2 and TRBJ1-2, is GAGVSQSPSNKVTEKGKDVELRCDPISGHTALYWYRQSLGQGLEFLIYFQGNSAPDKSGLPSDRFSAERTGGSVSTLTIQRTQQEDSAVYLCASSLGGSPNYGYTFGSGTRLTVV.

This clonotype has a count of ten or more. The chain employs TRBV11-2 and TRBJ2-7; 9 bases align to TRBD1. CDR1 and CDR2 (germline): SGHAT, FQNNGV. This CDR3 is 15 amino acids long. The V gene end was trimmed by 5 bases and the J gene end by 6 bases; junction bases not matched to a gene: 11. The CDR3 nucleotides read TGTGCCAGCAGCCGCCCTGGGACAGGGATTGGCGAGCAGTACTTC. Encoded protein: CASSRPGTGIGEQYF. The whole variable domain, filled in from reference TRBV11-2 and TRBJ2-7, reads EAGVAQSPRYKIIEKRQSVAFWCNPISGHATLYWYQQILGQGPKLLIQFQNNGVVDDSQLPKDRFSAERLKGVDSTLKIQPAKLEDSAVYLCASSRPGTGIGEQYFGPGTRLTVT.

As for this clonotype: A clone one base away is much larger, so this may be a read error. The chain links TRBV6-5 to TRBJ2-1, with unresolved D. This CDR3 has 12 residues. The germline V gene has CDR1 MNHEY and CDR2 SVGAGI. V lost 5 bases and J 9 bases, leaving 11 bases between the germline ends. The CDR3 region has the DNA TGTGCCAGCAGTAGAACAAGGTTTGAGCAGTTCTTC. This translates into CASSRTRFEQFF.

The table lists this clonotype with many counts. CDR3 sequence (DNA): TGTGCCAGCAGCCACATGGTGGGTGGTGAAGCTTTCTTT. This encodes CASSHMVGGEAFF. The J gene is TRBJ1-1, the V gene TRBV3-1; no firm D call. The length of the CDR3 is 13 residues. Per the germline V gene, CDR1 is LGHDT and CDR2 is YNNKEL (reference sequence). V was cut by 3 bases and J by 7 bases, with 12 bases left in between.

There are many counts of this clonotype. This chain joins TRBV11-2 and TRBJ2-1; D could derive from TRBD1 or TRBD2 (6 bases each). V was cut by 5 bases and J by 11 bases, with 16 bases left in between. The germline gives CDR1 SGHAT, CDR2 FQNNGV. The CDR3 is made up of 13 amino acids. CDR3 region: CASSAATGRQQFF. The CDR3 DNA follows: TGTGCCAGCAGCGCAGCTACAGGGAGGCAGCAGTTCTTC.

Comments on this clonotype: A clone one base away is much larger, so this may be a read error. The rearrangement uses TRBV29-1 and TRBJ2-3; 10 nucleotides line up with TRBD2. The J segment lost 0 bases and the V segment lost 4 bases, leaving 13 bases of the junction unmatched. Germline V gene sequence: CDR1 SQVTM, CDR2 ANQGSEA. The CDR3 loop spans 18 amino acids. CDR3 nucleotide sequence: TGCAGCGTTGGAGGTCGGGGTAGCGGGGGGACTAGCACAGATACGCAGTATTTT. It codes for CSVGGRGSGGTSTDTQYF.

The gene calls are TRBV7-2 and TRBJ1-2, with TRBD1 matching 8 bases. This CDR3 has 19 residues. V gave up 1 base and J gave up 2 bases; unmatched junction bases: 15. Germline CDR1 reads SGHTA; CDR2 reads FQGNSA. As DNA, the CDR3 is TGTGCCAGCAGCTTAGGGGGACCCGGGACAGGCACTTTAAACTATGGCTACACCTTC. Its translation is CASSLGGPGTGTLNYGYTF.

Worth noting for this clonotype: A much larger clonotype is one base distant, so this may be a read error. The chain employs TRBV29-1 and TRBJ2-7, with 11 bases that match TRBD2. This CDR3 has 15 residues. In germline, CDR1 is SQVTM, CDR2 ANQGSEA. V dropped 4 bases and J dropped 3; count of bases not matched to a gene: 8. The CDR3 region has the DNA TGCAGCGTTGTCAGATTCGGGACTAGCGGCTACGAGCAGTACTTC. It yields the protein CSVVRFGTSGYEQYF.

This clonotype occurred many times. The chain carries TRBV7-2 and TRBJ2-2, with TRBD1 as a possible D gene (6 bases). The CDR3 sequence is 14 residues long. Germline V CDR1 and CDR2: SGHTA, FQGNSA. V dropped 6 bases and J dropped 3 bases, with 11 bases sitting between them. The CDR3 sequence: CASRSQGHTGELFF. Written as DNA, the CDR3 is TGTGCCAGCAGATCACAGGGACACACCGGGGAGCTGTTTTTT. Supplemented by reference TRBV7-2 and TRBJ2-2, the full variable domain reads GAGVSQSPSNKVTEKGKDVELRCDPISGHTALYWYRQSLGQGLEFLIYFQGNSAPDKSGLPSDRFSAERTGGSVSTLTIQRTQQEDSAVYLCASRSQGHTGELFFGEGSRLTVL.

This clonotype was recorded many times. The chain carries TRBV2 and TRBJ1-5, with D unclear. This CDR3 comprises 13 residues. Trimming removed 6 bases at V and 5 bases at J, with 11 bases between. Germline CDR1 SNHLY, CDR2 FYNNEI. The CDR3 loop reads CASSLRTYQPQHF. The CDR3 DNA is TGTGCCAGCAGCCTAAGGACCTATCAGCCCCAGCATTTT.

This clonotype was seen ten or more times. The chain is built from TRBV5-1 and TRBJ2-1; D uncertain. This CDR3 comprises 13 residues. Per the germline V gene, CDR1 is SGHRS and CDR2 is YFSETQ. V was cut by 5 bases and J by 6 bases, with 12 bases left in between. Here the CDR3 DNA reads TGCGCCAGCAGGACGTCCAACGGCAATGAGCAGTTCTTC. It encodes CASRTSNGNEQFF.

This clonotype was detected only a few times. The J gene is TRBJ2-5, the V gene TRBV7-2; possibly TRBD1 or TRBD2 for D (5 bases each). This CDR3 is 14 amino acids long. Trimming pared 5 bases from V and 3 bases from J, leaving 13 bases between. The germline CDR1 and CDR2 sequences are SGHTA and FQGNSA. In nucleotides, the CDR3 is TGTGCCAGCAGCCAGCCGGGACCGGAAGAGACCCAGTACTTC. Amino acid sequence: CASSQPGPEETQYF.